Below, one T cell receptor beta chain is given with its context. The antigen is undetermined. The data originate from a study of identical twins. General study points: There was an excess of low generation probability in the out-of-frame alpha sequences that twins shared.

cDNA molecules carried unique molecular identifiers, and template switching added a universal primer site. TCRdb re-analysed the 5' RACE reads in MiXCR, keeping a single row per CDR3 protein. The sample lists roughly 540,000 distinct CDR3 sequences, 22% occurring once. The junction had 11 bases not matched to a gene; V was cut back by 4 bases and J by 4 bases. Germline V gene sequence: CDR1 SGHRS, CDR2 YFSETQ. The CDR3 contains 15 residues. The same specimen was also included in a second study, on T cells expressing NK-cell markers. That publication notes: In a group of five to seven donors, dominant NKG2C+ clonotypes represented 1.0-7.0% of CD8+ T cells.

The sequenced sample was CD4+ T cells sorted from blood. V usage is TRBV5-1 and J usage is TRBJ2-7, with 7 bases that match TRBD2. The clonotype was recovered from a woman in her late teens or twenties in good health. CDR3 sequence (DNA): TGCGCCAGCAGCCAGGCCAGCGGGAAAGGTTACGAGCAGTACTTC. It is translated as CASSQASGKGYEQYF.